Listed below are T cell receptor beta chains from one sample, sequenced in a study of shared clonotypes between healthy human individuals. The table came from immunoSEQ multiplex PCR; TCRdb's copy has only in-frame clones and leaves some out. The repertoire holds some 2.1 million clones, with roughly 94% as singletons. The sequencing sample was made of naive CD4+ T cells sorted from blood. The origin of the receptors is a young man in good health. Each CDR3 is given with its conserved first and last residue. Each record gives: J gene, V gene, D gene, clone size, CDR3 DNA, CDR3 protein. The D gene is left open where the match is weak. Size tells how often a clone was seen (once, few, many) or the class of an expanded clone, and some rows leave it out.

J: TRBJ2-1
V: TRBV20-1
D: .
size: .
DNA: TGCAGTGCTAGAGGTGGGGAGCAGTTCTTC
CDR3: CSARGGEQFF

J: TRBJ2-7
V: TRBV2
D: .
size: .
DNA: TGTGCCACCAGGGGGGGACTAGGATCCTACGAGCAGTACTTC
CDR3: CATRGGLGSYEQYF

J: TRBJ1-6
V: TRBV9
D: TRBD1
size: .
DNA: TGTGCCAGCAGCGGCGGGACAGGGAATAATTCACCCCTCCACTTT
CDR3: CASSGGTGNNSPLHF

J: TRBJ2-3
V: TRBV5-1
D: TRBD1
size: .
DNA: TGCGCCAGCGCCACAGGGGGATTCACAGATACGCGGTATTTT
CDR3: CASATGGFTDTRYF

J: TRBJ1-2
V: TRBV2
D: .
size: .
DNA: TGTGCCAGCAGCGCCGACAGTACTAACTATGGCTACACCTTC
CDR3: CASSADSTNYGYTF

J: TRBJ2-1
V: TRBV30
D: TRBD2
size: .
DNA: TGTGCCTGGAGTGGGACTAGCGGGAGCTCCGCTAACAATGAGCAGTTCTTC
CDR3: CAWSGTSGSSANNEQFF

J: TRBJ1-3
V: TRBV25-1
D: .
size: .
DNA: TGTGCCAGCAGTGCACCTTTCCCAGGGTGGGGAAACACCATATATTTT
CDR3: CASSAPFPGWGNTIYF

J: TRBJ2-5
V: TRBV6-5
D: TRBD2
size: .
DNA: TGTGCCAGCAGTTCCTCTGGACTAGCGGGGGGAACCCAGTACTTC
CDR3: CASSSSGLAGGTQYF

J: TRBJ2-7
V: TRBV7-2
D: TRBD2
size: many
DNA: TGTGCCAGCAGCATTGGACTAGCGGGAAATTACGAGCAGTACTTC
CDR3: CASSIGLAGNYEQYF

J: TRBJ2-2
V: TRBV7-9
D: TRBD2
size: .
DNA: TGTGCCAGCAGCTGGGGACTAGCGGGAGACACCGGGGAGCTGTTTTTT
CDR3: CASSWGLAGDTGELFF

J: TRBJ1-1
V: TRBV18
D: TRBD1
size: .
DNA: TGTGCCAGCTCACTTCAAGTTGGGACAGCTAACACTGAAGCTTTCTTT
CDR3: CASSLQVGTANTEAFF

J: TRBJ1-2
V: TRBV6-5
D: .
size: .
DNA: TGTGCCAGCAGGTCTGACAGTCACTATGGCTACACCTTC
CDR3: CASRSDSHYGYTF

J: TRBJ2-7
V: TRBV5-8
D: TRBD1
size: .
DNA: TGTGCCAGCAGCTTGGCCGGTGGGACAGGGTATACCTACGAGCAGTACTTC
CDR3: CASSLAGGTGYTYEQYF

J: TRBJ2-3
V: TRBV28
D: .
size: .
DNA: TGTGCCAGCAGTTTTAGTAGTCCTACAGATACGCAGTATTTT
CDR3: CASSFSSPTDTQYF

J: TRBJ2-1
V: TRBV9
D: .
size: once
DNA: TGTGCCAGCAGCCTGGGGAAGGGCCCCTACAATGAGCAGTTCTTC
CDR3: CASSLGKGPYNEQFF

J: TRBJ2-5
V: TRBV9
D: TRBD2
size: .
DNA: TGTGCCAGCAGCGCAATAGCGGGAGGAACGGAGACCCAGTACTTC
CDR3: CASSAIAGGTETQYF

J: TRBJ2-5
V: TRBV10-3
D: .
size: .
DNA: TGTGCCATCAGCGGCCAAAGTCAAGAGACCCAGTACTTC
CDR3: CAISGQSQETQYF

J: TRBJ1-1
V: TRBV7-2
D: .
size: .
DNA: TGTGCCAGCAGCCACCGCGGGAAGAACACTGAAGCTTTCTTT
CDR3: CASSHRGKNTEAFF

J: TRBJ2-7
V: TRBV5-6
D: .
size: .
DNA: TGTGCCAGCAGCTTGGGGGGCGGCTCCTACGAGCAGTACTTC
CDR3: CASSLGGGSYEQYF

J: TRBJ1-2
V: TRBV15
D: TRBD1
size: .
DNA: TGTGCCACTGCCCCGGACAGGCTGCTTAACTATGGCTACACCTTC
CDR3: CATAPDRLLNYGYTF

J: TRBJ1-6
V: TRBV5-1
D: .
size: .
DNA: TGCGCCAGCCGTCGAGATTGGCCCTCCTATAATTCACCCCTCCACTTT
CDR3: CASRRDWPSYNSPLHF

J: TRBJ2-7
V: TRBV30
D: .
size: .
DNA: TGTGCCTGGAGTGCACAATACGAGCAGTACTTC
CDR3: CAWSAQYEQYF

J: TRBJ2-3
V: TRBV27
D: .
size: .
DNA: TGTGCCAGCAGCTCAATGGTGCGTTTAGTGGAAGATACGCAGTATTTT
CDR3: CASSSMVRLVEDTQYF

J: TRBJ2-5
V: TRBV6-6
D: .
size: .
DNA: TGTGCCAGCAGTTACTCGATAGGGGTGGGGCAAGAGACCCAGTACTTC
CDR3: CASSYSIGVGQETQYF

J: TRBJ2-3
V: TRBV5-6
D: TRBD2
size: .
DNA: TGTGCCAGCAGCTTGGTCGGGACTAGTATTTGGGATACGCAGTATTTT
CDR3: CASSLVGTSIWDTQYF

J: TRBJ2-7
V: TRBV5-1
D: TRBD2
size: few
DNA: TGCGCCAGCAGCTTCACCGGACTAGCGGGCAGTGCCTACGAGCAGTACTTC
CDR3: CASSFTGLAGSAYEQYF

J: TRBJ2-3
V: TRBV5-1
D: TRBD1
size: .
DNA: TGCGCCAGCATCGACGACAGGGGCGCAGATACGCAGTATTTT
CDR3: CASIDDRGADTQYF

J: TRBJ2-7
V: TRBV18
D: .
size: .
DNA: TGTGCCAGCTCACCACCGGGCATCCCGAACGAGCAGTACTTC
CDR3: CASSPPGIPNEQYF

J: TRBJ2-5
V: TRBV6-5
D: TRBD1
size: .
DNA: TGTGCCAGCAGTTACACTAGGACAGGCCAAGAGACCCAGTACTTC
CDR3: CASSYTRTGQETQYF

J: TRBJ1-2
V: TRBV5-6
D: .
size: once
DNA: TGTGCCAGCAGCTTGAGGCATCCAAGCTATGGCTACACCTTC
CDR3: CASSLRHPSYGYTF

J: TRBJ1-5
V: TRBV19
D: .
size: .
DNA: TGTGCCAGTAGCACTCGGGTCGGGTCGGTGAGTCAGCCCCAGCATTTT
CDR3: CASSTRVGSVSQPQHF

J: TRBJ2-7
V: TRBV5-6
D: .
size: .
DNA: TGTGCCAGCAGCTTGGGTACAGGCTCCCCCCTCTACGAGCAGTACTTC
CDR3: CASSLGTGSPLYEQYF

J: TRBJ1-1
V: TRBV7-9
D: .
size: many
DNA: TGTGCCAGCGACCGAGGGGCTGAAGCTTTCTTT
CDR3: CASDRGAEAFF

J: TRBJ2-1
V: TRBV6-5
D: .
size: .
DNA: TGTGCCAGCAGCCGGGGAGGCGGACATGAGCAGTTCTTC
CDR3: CASSRGGGHEQFF

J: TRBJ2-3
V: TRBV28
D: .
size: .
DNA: TGTGCCAGCAGTCCTGAGTGGGGGAGCACAGATACGCAGTATTTT
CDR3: CASSPEWGSTDTQYF

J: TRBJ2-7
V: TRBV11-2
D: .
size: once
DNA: TGTGCCAGCGGAGGACAAACAGGGGAGCAGTACTTC
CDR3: CASGGQTGEQYF

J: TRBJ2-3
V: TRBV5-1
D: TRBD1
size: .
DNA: TGCGCCAGCAGCCCGGGACAGGCCACAGATACGCAGTATTTT
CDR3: CASSPGQATDTQYF

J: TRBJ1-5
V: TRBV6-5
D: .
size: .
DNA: TGTGCCAGCAGCGACAGCCACCATAATCAGCCCCAGCATTTT
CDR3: CASSDSHHNQPQHF

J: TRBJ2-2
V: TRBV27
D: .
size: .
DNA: TGTGCCAGCAGTTTTATTCGCGGGCGGGCCGGGGAGCTGTTTTTT
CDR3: CASSFIRGRAGELFF

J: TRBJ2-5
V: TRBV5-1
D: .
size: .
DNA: TGCGCCAGCAGCGGGACCCTTGGGCAAGAGACCCAGTACTTC
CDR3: CASSGTLGQETQYF

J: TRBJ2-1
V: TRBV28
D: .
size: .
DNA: TGTGCCAGCCCCATCGGCACTTCGAACAGTTACAATGAGCAGTTCTTC
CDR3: CASPIGTSNSYNEQFF

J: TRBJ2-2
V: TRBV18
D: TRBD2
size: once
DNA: TGTGCCAGCTCCCCTAGCGGGGGGCCTTCGACCGGGGAGCTGTTTTTT
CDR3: CASSPSGGPSTGELFF

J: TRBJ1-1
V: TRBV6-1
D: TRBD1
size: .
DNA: TGTGCCAGCAGTGAAAGGCTCGACAGGGACACTGAAGCTTTCTTT
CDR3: CASSERLDRDTEAFF

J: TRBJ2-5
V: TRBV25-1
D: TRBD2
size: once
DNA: TGTGCCAGCAGTGTGGGGGGGGAGACCCAGTACTTC
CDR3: CASSVGGETQYF

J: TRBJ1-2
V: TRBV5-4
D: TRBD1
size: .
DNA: TGTGCCAGCAGCTTGGCGGGGACAGGGAGGGGTGGCTACACCTTC
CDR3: CASSLAGTGRGGYTF